This T cell receptor beta chain was identified in a study of monozygotic twins with inflammatory bowel disease. This CDR3 region has 16 residues. In germline, CDR1 is SEHNR, CDR2 FQNEAQ (reference sequence). Reprocessing the 5' RACE reads, TCRdb reports a single entry for every CDR3 protein and omits DNA. The sample data list more than 300,000 distinct CDR3 sequences. This clonotype was sampled from a human donor with ulcerative colitis or Crohn's disease, or a healthy co-twin of an affected twin (not recorded which). The J gene is TRBJ2-4, the V gene TRBV7-9; TCRdb reports TRBD1, a call that lacks DNA to check it against. Sequenced material: blood. This CDR3 is CASSSRQGGAKNIQYF.